These 17 T cell receptor beta chains were all obtained from the same sample, sequenced in a study of blood T cells in healthy people across ages. Together with a sample-barcoded 5' primer, a J-beta primer mix was included in a second PCR lasting about 7 to 11 cycles. MiXCR, applied by TCRdb to the 5' RACE reads, yields one record per CDR3 protein. Of some 560,000 distinct CDR3 sequences listed, about a quarter are singletons. These data were also reused for a study on T cells of mothers and their children.

Input material: blood. The receptors here all came from a boy aged 2 to 10 in good health.

This clonotype was observed a handful of times. The chain uses TRBV5-1 and TRBJ2-1, with D tentatively TRBD1 (6 bases). Germline V lookup: CDR1 SGHRS, CDR2 YFSETQ. This CDR3 is built from 13 residues. V shed 3 bases and J shed 7 bases, with 11 bases lying between them. The CDR3 here is CASSWDIRNEQFF. DNA of the CDR3: TGCGCCAGCAGCTGGGACATTAGAAATGAGCAGTTCTTC.

This chain connects TRBV2 to TRBJ2-5; no clear D gene. Trimming cost V 4 bases and J 3 bases, with 9 bases left between them. The CDR3 consists of 13 residues. From germline, CDR1 is SNHLY and CDR2 FYNNEI. CDR3 nucleotide sequence: TGTGCCAGCAGTGTACAGTCCAAAGAGACCCAGTACTTC. Its translation is CASSVQSKETQYF. Full variable domain (outside the CDR3, taken from reference TRBV2 and TRBJ2-5): EPEVTQTPSHQVTQMGQEVILRCVPISNHLYFYWYRQILGQKVEFLVSFYNNEISEKSEIFDDQFSVERPDGSNFTLKIRSTKLEDSAMYFCASSVQSKETQYFGPGTRLLVL.

V gene TRBV14 combines with J gene TRBJ2-1, with 11 positions matching TRBD1. CDR3 length: 22 residues. The J segment lost 1 base and the V segment lost 1 base, leaving 18 bases of the junction unmatched. Germline CDR1 reads SGHDN; CDR2 reads FVKESK. The CDR3 DNA reads as TGTGCCAGCAGCCAAGGTTTGCGAATAGGACAGGGGGCTAAGCCTTCCTACAATGAGCAGTTCTTC. Amino acids: CASSQGLRIGQGAKPSYNEQFF.

The gene calls are TRBV7-2 and TRBJ2-3; 8 bases match TRBD2. This CDR3 is built from 17 residues. V trimming: 1 base; J trimming: 0 bases; junction bases outside the gene matches: 6. Germline CDR1 SGHTA, CDR2 FQGNSA. This chain's CDR3 is CASSLGAGAASTDTQYF. The DNA of the CDR3 is TGTGCCAGCAGCTTAGGAGCGGGAGCCGCTAGCACAGATACGCAGTATTTT.

The chain is built from TRBV6-5 and TRBJ2-7; D is unresolved. The CDR3 length is 20 residues. Germline assignment: CDR1 MNHEY and CDR2 SVGAGI. V was trimmed by 2 bases and J by 4 bases, leaving 30 bases between them. The CDR3 DNA sequence: TGTGCCAGCAGTTACCGAGCCCCAACTCAGGCATTTGGGGATAATTACGAGCAGTACTTC. Translated, it gives CASSYRAPTQAFGDNYEQYF.

In its sample, this clonotype was seen a few times. V gene TRBV28 combines with J gene TRBJ1-4; 10 bases map to TRBD1. The CDR3 has 14 residues. J lost 7 bases, V lost 6 bases, and 5 bases had no gene match. In germline, CDR1 is MDHEN, CDR2 SYDVKM. In DNA form, the CDR3 reads TGTGCCAGCAGATACGACAGGGGGCGTGAAAAACTGTTTTTT. As protein: CASRYDRGREKLFF.

The chain couples TRBV12-5 to TRBJ2-7, with D perhaps matching TRBD1 or TRBD2 (7 bases each). Germline values: CDR1 LGHNT, CDR2 FRNRAP. The CDR3 has 12 residues. The germline V and J ends were trimmed by 6 bases and 9 bases, with 15 bases remaining between them. The CDR3 reads CASGTRGGMQYF. The CDR3, as DNA: TGTGCTAGTGGGACCAGGGGGGGAATGCAGTACTTC.

This clonotype has a handful of counts. The genes are TRBV12-3 or TRBV12-4 and TRBJ2-3; D gene uncertain. V shed 1 base and J shed 6 bases, with 11 bases lying between them. The CDR3 contains 14 residues. The CDR3 DNA sequence: TGTGCCAGCAGTTTAGGGTTGAGTGGGGATACGCAGTATTTT. It translates to CASSLGLSGDTQYF.

This clonotype was found many times. The chain joins TRBV12-3 or TRBV12-4 to TRBJ2-5, with a tentative D call TRBD2 (5 bases). The CDR3 loop spans 15 amino acids. The V gene lost 10 bases and the J gene lost 5 bases, with 23 bases spanning the gap. The CDR3 nucleotides are TGTGCCACCACTTTAGTTTCCGGGGAGTGGGAGACCCAGTACTTC. Residues: CATTLVSGEWETQYF.

The chain has TRBV6-5 and TRBJ1-5; 7 bases fit TRBD1. Germline values: CDR1 MNHEY, CDR2 SVGAGI. The CDR3 has 17 amino acids. The V gene end was trimmed by 4 bases and the J gene end by 0 bases; junction bases not matched to a gene: 9. This chain's CDR3 is CASSWTGPGYSNQPQHF. The CDR3 DNA follows: TGTGCCAGCAGTTGGACAGGTCCAGGCTATAGCAATCAGCCCCAGCATTTT.

A single count supports this clonotype. The chain combines TRBV19 with TRBJ2-5; D may be TRBD2 (6 bases). The DNA end is a closer match to TRBJ2-7, so the J assignment may be wrong. Germline V gene data show CDR1 as LNHDA and CDR2 as SQIVND (reference sequence). The CDR3 loop spans 14 amino acids. As DNA, the CDR3 is TGTGCCAGTAGAAGTGGGGGACTTTCCTACGAGCAGTACTTC. Its protein is CASRSGGLSYEQYF.

This chain uses TRBV5-5 with TRBJ1-1; D unclear. This CDR3 contains 13 residues. The germline V gene has CDR1 SGHKS and CDR2 YYEKEE (reference sequence). Trimming removed 1 base from V and 5 bases from J, with 9 bases in between. CDR3 nucleotides: TGTGCCAGCAGCTTGCAGTGGGCAACTGAAGCTTTCTTT. Translating it yields CASSLQWATEAFF.

This clonotype was seen repeatedly, ten times or more. The chain links TRBV15 to TRBJ1-5, with a weak D call TRBD1 (6 bases). V dropped 4 bases and J dropped 2 bases, with 12 bases sitting between them. CDR1 is LNHNV and CDR2 is YYDKDF in the germline V gene (reference sequence). The CDR3 extends over 15 amino acids. The DNA of the CDR3 is TGTGCCACCAGCATCTTACAGGGAGGCAATCAGCCCCAGCATTTT. It yields the protein CATSILQGGNQPQHF. The full variable domain, completed using reference TRBV15 and TRBJ1-5, is DAMVIQNPRYQVTQFGKPVTLSCSQTLNHNVMYWYQQKSSQAPKLLFHYYDKDFNNEADTPDNFQSRRPNTSFCFLDIRSPGLGDTAMYLCATSILQGGNQPQHFGDGTRLSIL.

The chain carries TRBV2 and TRBJ1-3; D gene unclear. This CDR3 is built from 14 residues. From germline, CDR1 is SNHLY and CDR2 FYNNEI. Trimming cost V 5 bases and J 8 bases, with 16 bases left between them. For the CDR3, the DNA is TGTGCCAGCAGTTACGGACGGACCGGAGACACCATATATTTT. This encodes CASSYGRTGDTIYF.

This clonotype was picked up many times. V is TRBV6-5 and J is TRBJ1-6; D gene uncertain. Trimming removed 0 bases from V and 4 bases from J, with 4 bases in between. The length of the CDR3 is 14 residues. Germline V lookup: CDR1 MNHEY, CDR2 SVGAGI. The DNA for the CDR3 is TGTGCCAGCAGTTACTCAAAATATAATTCACCCCTCCACTTT. Translated: CASSYSKYNSPLHF.

The V gene is TRBV5-1, the J gene TRBJ2-5; weak D call: TRBD1 (6 bases). The CDR3 is 15 amino acids. Germline V gives CDR1 SGHRS, CDR2 YFSETQ. The germline V and J ends were trimmed by 1 base and 0 bases, with 10 bases remaining between them. In DNA, the CDR3 is TGCGCCAGCAGCTTGAGGCCAGGGGACCAAGAGACCCAGTACTTC. Residues: CASSLRPGDQETQYF.

Remarks on this clonotype: It may be a read error: a sequence one base away is much more abundant. V usage is TRBV4-2 and J usage is TRBJ2-1; TRBD1 is a possible D gene (5 bases). Judging by the DNA end, TRBJ2-7 fits better; the J call may be wrong. CDR1 and CDR2 from the germline V gene are LGHNA and YNFKEQ. This CDR3 comprises 15 residues. The chain's CDR3 is CASSQAPRQTYEQYF. Written as DNA, the CDR3 is TGTGCCAGCAGCCAAGCCCCCAGACAGACCTACGAGCAGTACTTC.